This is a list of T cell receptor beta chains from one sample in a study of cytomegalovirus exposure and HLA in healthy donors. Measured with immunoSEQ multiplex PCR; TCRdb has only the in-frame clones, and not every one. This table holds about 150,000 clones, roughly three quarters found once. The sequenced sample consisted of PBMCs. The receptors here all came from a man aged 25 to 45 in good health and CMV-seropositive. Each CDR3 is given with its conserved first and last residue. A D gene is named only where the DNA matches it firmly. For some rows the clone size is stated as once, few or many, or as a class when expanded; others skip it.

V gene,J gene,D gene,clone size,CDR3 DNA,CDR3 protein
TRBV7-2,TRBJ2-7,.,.,TGTGCCAGCAGCTTAGACGGGTGGTTCCGTGTCGAGCAGTACTTC,CASSLDGWFRVEQYF
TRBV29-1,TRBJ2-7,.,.,TGCAGCGTTGAACACCTCCAGGGGGGCTTGGAATTTGGCGAGCAGTACTTC,CSVEHLQGGLEFGEQYF
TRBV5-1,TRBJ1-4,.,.,TGCGCCAGCAGCCCGGGTCGGTGGACTAATGAAAAACTGTTTTTT,CASSPGRWTNEKLFF
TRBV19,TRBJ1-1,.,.,TGTGCCAGTACCCGGGGGAGTCTGAACACTGAAGCTTTCTTT,CASTRGSLNTEAFF
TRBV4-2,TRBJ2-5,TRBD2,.,TGTGCCAGCAGCCAGCTAGCGGGAGATGAGACCCAGTACTTC,CASSQLAGDETQYF
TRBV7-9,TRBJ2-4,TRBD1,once,TGTGCCAGCAGCTTAGGCCGGGACAGGGACGCCGGGGGCATTCAGTACTTC,CASSLGRDRDAGGIQYF
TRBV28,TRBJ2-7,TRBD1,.,TGTGCCAGCAGTCTACCGGGACAGGGTCTTAACGAGCAGTACTTC,CASSLPGQGLNEQYF
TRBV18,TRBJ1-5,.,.,TGTGCCAGCTCACTTCGGCCGGGGGACAATCAGCCCCAGCATTTT,CASSLRPGDNQPQHF
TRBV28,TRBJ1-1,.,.,TGTGCCAGCAGTCGTACTCACCCTCCGGCTTTCTTT,CASSRTHPPAFF
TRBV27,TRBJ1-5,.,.,TGTGCCAGCAGTCTAGGGACTTCAAATCAGCCCCAGCATTTT,CASSLGTSNQPQHF
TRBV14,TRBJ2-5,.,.,TGTGCCAGCAGCCCATTTTCTACCCCCCAAGAGACCCAGTACTTC,CASSPFSTPQETQYF
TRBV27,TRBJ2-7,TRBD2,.,TGTGCCACCAAGCGGGAGGGAGCCTACGAGCAGTACTTC,CATKREGAYEQYF
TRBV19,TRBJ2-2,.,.,TGTGCCAGTAGTATAGCGGGTACCGGGGAGCTGTTTTTT,CASSIAGTGELFF
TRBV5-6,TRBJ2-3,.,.,TGTGCCAGCAACCACCCGGGACAAGGACCTCTCACAGATACGCAGTATTTT,CASNHPGQGPLTDTQYF
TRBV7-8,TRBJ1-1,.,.,TGTGCCAGCAGCTTCGCAGTTATGAACACTGAAGCTTTCTTT,CASSFAVMNTEAFF
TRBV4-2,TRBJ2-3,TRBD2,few,TGTGCCAGCAGCCAAGACGTACTAGCGGTTACCGGCACAGATACGCAGTATTTT,CASSQDVLAVTGTDTQYF
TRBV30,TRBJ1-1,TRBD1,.,TGTGCCTGGAGCCAAGACAGATATCGACCGGGACAGGCTACCATGAACACTGAAGCTTTCTTT,CAWSQDRYRPGQATMNTEAFF
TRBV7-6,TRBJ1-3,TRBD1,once,TGTGCCAGCAGCTTGTCACCCGGACAGGACGGAGGCACCATATATTTT,CASSLSPGQDGGTIYF
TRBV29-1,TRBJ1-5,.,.,TGCAGCGTTGTGGTGGGGGGGGGCAATCAGCCCCAGCATTTT,CSVVVGGGNQPQHF
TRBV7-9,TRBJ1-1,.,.,TGTGCCAGCAGCTTAGCCAAAGACTCAAAGACAGCCTTGAAAGCTTTCTTT,CASSLAKDSKTALKAFF
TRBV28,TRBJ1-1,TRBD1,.,TGTGCCAGCACCCCAGGGGGCACGCACACTGAAGCTTTCTTT,CASTPGGTHTEAFF
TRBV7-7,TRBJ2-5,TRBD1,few,TGTGCTAGCAGCCTAGGGGGCGAGCAAGAGACCCAGTACTTC,CASSLGGEQETQYF
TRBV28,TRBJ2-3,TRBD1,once,TGTGCCAGCAGTGCCAGGATCCGGGACAGGGACACAGATACGCAGTATTTT,CASSARIRDRDTDTQYF
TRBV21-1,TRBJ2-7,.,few,TGTGCCAGCAGCAAAGAATGCAGCTCCTACGAGCAGTACTTC,CASSKECSSYEQYF
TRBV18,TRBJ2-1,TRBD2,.,TGTGCCAGCTCACCTCGGTCGCTAGCGGGAGGGGATAATGAGCAGTTCTTC,CASSPRSLAGGDNEQFF
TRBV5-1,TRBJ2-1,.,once,TGCGCCAGCAGCACCAGCGGCTCCTACAATGAGCAGTTCTTC,CASSTSGSYNEQFF
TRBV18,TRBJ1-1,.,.,TGTGCCAGCTCACCCGGAGGATACACGGGAGGGACTGAAGCTTTCTTT,CASSPGGYTGGTEAFF
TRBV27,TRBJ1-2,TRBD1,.,TGTGCCAGCAGTTCAGACAGGGGGGATGGCTACACCTTC,CASSSDRGDGYTF
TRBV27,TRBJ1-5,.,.,TGTGCCAGCAGGCGTGGGGCAGCAGGAAGCAATCAGCCCCAGCATTTT,CASRRGAAGSNQPQHF
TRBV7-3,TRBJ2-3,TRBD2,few,TGTGCCAGCAGCTCCGGACTAGCGGGAGATACGCAGTATTTT,CASSSGLAGDTQYF
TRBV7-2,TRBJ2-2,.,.,TGTGCCAGCAGGCGGAGTAAAGGCACCGGGGAGCTGTTTTTT,CASRRSKGTGELFF
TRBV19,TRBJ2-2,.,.,TGTGCCAGTGGGGGGGGGCGGGAGATAAACACCGGGGAGCTGTTTTTT,CASGGGREINTGELFF
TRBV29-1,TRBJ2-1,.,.,TGCAGCGTTGCTGCTAGTGCCGATGAGCAGTTCTTC,CSVAASADEQFF
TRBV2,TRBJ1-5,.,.,TGTGCCAGCAGTGCGACTTATAGCAATCAGCCCCAGCATTTT,CASSATYSNQPQHF
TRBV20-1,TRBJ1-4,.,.,TGCAGTGCTCGGACAGCCGAAAAACTGTTTTTT,CSARTAEKLFF
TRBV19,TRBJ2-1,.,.,TGTGCCAGTAGTATCTTTGAGACAGCAGAGGAGCAGTTCTTC,CASSIFETAEEQFF
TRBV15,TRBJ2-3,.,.,TGTGCCACCAGCAGAGAACCAGCAGATACGCAGTATTTT,CATSREPADTQYF
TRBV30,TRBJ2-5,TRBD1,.,TGTGCCTGGACCTCCCAGACAGGGGGCGGGGAGACCCAGTACTTC,CAWTSQTGGGETQYF
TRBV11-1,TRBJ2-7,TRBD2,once,TGTGCCAGCAGCTCTAAGACTAGCGGTTCCTACGAGCAGTACTTC,CASSSKTSGSYEQYF
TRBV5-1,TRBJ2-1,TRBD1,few,TGCGCCAGCGGGACAGGGGGGGACAATGAGCAGTTCTTC,CASGTGGDNEQFF
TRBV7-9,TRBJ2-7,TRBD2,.,TGTGCCAGCAGCTTAGTAGGCGGGAGGGTCTCCTACGAGCAGTACTTC,CASSLVGGRVSYEQYF
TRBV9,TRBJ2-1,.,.,TGTGCCAGCGAGTCGGGAAAGAATGAGCAGTTCTTC,CASESGKNEQFF
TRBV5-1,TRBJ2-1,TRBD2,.,TGCGCCAGCAGCTTCAGCGGGGGACCCGTCTACAATGAGCAGTTCTTC,CASSFSGGPVYNEQFF
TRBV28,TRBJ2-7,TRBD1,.,TGTGCCAGCAGCCAACAGGGGTCGGCACGCGAGCAGTACTTC,CASSQQGSAREQYF
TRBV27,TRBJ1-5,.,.,TGTGCCAGCAGTTTATTTTCCCCCCCGGGAGGGAGAGATAGCAATCAGCCCCAGCATTTT,CASSLFSPPGGRDSNQPQHF
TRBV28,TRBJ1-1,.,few,TGTGCCAGCAGTTTCCACGACTCGAACACTGAAGCTTTCTTT,CASSFHDSNTEAFF
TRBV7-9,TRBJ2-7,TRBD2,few,TGTGCCAGCAGCCGTGCAGGAGGCGGGAGGGCCTACGAGCAGTACTTC,CASSRAGGGRAYEQYF
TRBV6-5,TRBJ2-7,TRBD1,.,TGTGCCAGCAGTTTCCGGGACAGTGTAAAATACGAGCAGTACTTC,CASSFRDSVKYEQYF
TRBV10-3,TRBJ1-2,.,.,TGTGCCATCAGTGAGTCGGGGGGGCGTTCTAACTATGGCTACACCTTC,CAISESGGRSNYGYTF
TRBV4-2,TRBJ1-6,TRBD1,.,TGTGCCAGCAACAGGGGATATAATTCACCCCTCCACTTT,CASNRGYNSPLHF
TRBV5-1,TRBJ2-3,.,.,TGCGCCAGCAGCTTCGGGGAGGGCACAGATACGCAGTATTTT,CASSFGEGTDTQYF
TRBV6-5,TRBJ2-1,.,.,TGTGCCAGCAGTTACACGGCCAAGCGTGAGCAGTTCTTC,CASSYTAKREQFF